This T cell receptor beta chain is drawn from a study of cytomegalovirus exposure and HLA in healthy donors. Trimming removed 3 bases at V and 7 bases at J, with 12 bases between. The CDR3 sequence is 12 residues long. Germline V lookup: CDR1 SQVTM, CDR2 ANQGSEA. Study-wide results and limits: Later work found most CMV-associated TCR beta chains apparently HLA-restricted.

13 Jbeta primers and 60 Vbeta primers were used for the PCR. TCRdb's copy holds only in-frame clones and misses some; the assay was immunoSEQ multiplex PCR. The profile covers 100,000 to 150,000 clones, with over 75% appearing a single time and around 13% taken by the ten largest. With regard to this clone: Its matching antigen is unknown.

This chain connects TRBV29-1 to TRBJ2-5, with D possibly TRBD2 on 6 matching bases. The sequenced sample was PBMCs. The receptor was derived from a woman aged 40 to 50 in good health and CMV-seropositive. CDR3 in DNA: TGCAGCGTTGAGAATAGCGGAGGGACCCAGTACTTC. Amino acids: CSVENSGGTQYF. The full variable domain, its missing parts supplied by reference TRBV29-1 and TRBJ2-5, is SAVISQKPSRDICQRGTSLTIQCQVDSQVTMMFWYRQQPGQSLTLIATANQGSEATYESGFVIDKFPISRPNLTFSTLTVSNMSPEDSSIYLCSVENSGGTQYFGPGTRLLVL.